This passage covers 12 T cell receptor beta chains from one sample sequenced in a study of shared clonotypes between healthy human individuals. This table comes from immunoSEQ multiplex PCR, and its TCRdb copy is limited to in-frame clones, with some not included. The sample consists of over 400,000 clones, approximately 78% of them appearing once. The sample comprised PBMCs. These receptors came from a woman in her forties in good health. Some clones in this sample may be carry-over from other donors' samples.

The chain employs TRBV5-1 and TRBJ2-2; TRBD2 matches at 8 bases. This CDR3 region has 15 residues. The germline V gene has CDR1 SGHRS and CDR2 YFSETQ. Unmatched junction bases numbered 7, after V lost 3 bases and J lost 6 bases. CDR3 coding DNA: TGCGCCAGCAGCTACGATTTAGCGGGATCCGGGGAGCTGTTTTTT. Amino acids: CASSYDLAGSGELFF. The complete variable domain, with remaining parts taken from reference TRBV5-1 and TRBJ2-2, reads KAGVTQTPRYLIKTRGQQVTLSCSPISGHRSVSWYQQTPGQGLQFLFEYFSETQRNKGNFPGRFSGRQFSNSRSEMNVSTLELGDSALYLCASSYDLAGSGELFFGEGSRLTVL.

This chain connects TRBV6-4 to TRBJ2-1; D not resolved. This CDR3 is built from 16 residues. V lost 2 bases to trimming and J lost 0 bases, with 11 bases between them. Germline CDR1 reads MRHNA; CDR2 reads SNTAGT. The CDR3 is CASSDSWAPSYNEQFF. The CDR3, as DNA: TGTGCCAGCAGTGACAGCTGGGCCCCCTCCTACAATGAGCAGTTCTTC.

The sample holds one count of this clone. The chain combines TRBV15 with TRBJ2-7, with D perhaps matching TRBD1 (5 bases). CDR1 LNHNV and CDR2 YYDKDF come from the germline V gene (reference sequence). V dropped 3 bases and J dropped 0 bases, with 6 bases sitting between them. The CDR3 runs 13 residues. In DNA, the CDR3 is TGTGCCACCAGCAGGGACACCTCCTACGAGCAGTACTTC. Its protein is CATSRDTSYEQYF. The whole variable domain, remainder taken from reference TRBV15 and TRBJ2-7, is DAMVIQNPRYQVTQFGKPVTLSCSQTLNHNVMYWYQQKSSQAPKLLFHYYDKDFNNEADTPDNFQSRRPNTSFCFLDIRSPGLGDTAMYLCATSRDTSYEQYFGPGTRLTVT.

The chain carries TRBV7-8 and TRBJ1-1; 8 nucleotides align to TRBD1. CDR3 size: 15 residues. Germline V CDR1 and CDR2: SGHVS, FQNEAQ. Germline trimming cut 5 bases from V and 1 base from J; bases unmatched to any gene: 6. The CDR3 nucleotides read TGTGCCAGCAGCCCCGGGACAGGCGGGAACACTGAAGCTTTCTTT. It is translated as CASSPGTGGNTEAFF. Drawing the rest from reference TRBV7-8 and TRBJ1-1, the complete variable domain is GAGVSQSPRYKVAKRGQDVALRCDPISGHVSLFWYQQALGQGPEFLTYFQNEAQLDKSGLPSDRFFAERPEGSVSTLKIQRTQQEDSAVYLCASSPGTGGNTEAFFGQGTRLTVV.

This clone was seen a handful of times. The chain recombines TRBV29-1 with TRBJ1-2; D possibly corresponds to TRBD1 (5 bases). Germline CDR1 is SQVTM and CDR2 is ANQGSEA. With 8 bases removed from V and 8 bases from J, the gap between germline ends came to 15 bases. The CDR3 has 11 residues. CDR3 residues: CSTAAGNGYTF. The CDR3 DNA reads TGCAGCACAGCCGCAGGGAACGGCTACACCTTC.

This chain joins TRBV5-1 and TRBJ2-5, with TRBD1 matching over 7 bases. Matching the DNA end better, TRBJ2-7 makes the J call doubtful. The germline gives CDR1 SGHRS, CDR2 YFSETQ. The CDR3 runs 19 residues. The CDR3 nucleotides are TGCGCCAGCAGCTTGGCCGCCAACCTTAGACAGGGATTCGGCCACGAGCAGTACTTC. Protein sequence: CASSLAANLRQGFGHEQYF.

The V and J genes are TRBV4-1 and TRBJ2-5; the match to TRBD2 covers 10 bases. Germline V CDR1 and CDR2: MGHRA, YSYEKL. CDR3 length: 15 residues. V gave up 2 bases and J gave up 5 bases; unmatched junction bases: 5. The CDR3 reads CASSQLAGEGETQYF. The CDR3 nucleotides are TGCGCCAGCAGCCAACTAGCGGGAGAAGGGGAGACCCAGTACTTC.

J is TRBJ2-5 and V is TRBV29-1; the match to TRBD2 covers 7 bases. V lost 7 bases to trimming and J lost 11 bases; unmatched junction nucleotides: 16. Germline V gives CDR1 SQVTM, CDR2 ANQGSEA. The CDR3 has 13 amino acids. The CDR3 is CSALSDGAGEQYF. As DNA, the CDR3 is TGCAGCGCCCTCAGTGATGGGGCGGGAGAGCAGTACTTC.

The rearrangement joins TRBV29-1 to TRBJ1-1; a possible D gene is TRBD1 (6 bases). The CDR3 runs 13 residues. Trimming cost V 4 bases and J 4 bases, with 13 bases left between them. Germline CDR1 is SQVTM and CDR2 is ANQGSEA. This CDR3 is CSVAQGRSTEAFF. The CDR3 bases are TGCAGCGTTGCTCAGGGGAGATCCACTGAAGCTTTCTTT.

The chain recombines TRBV11-2 with TRBJ2-1, with 10 bases matching TRBD2. The germline V gene has CDR1 SGHAT and CDR2 FQNNGV. Trimming took 5 bases from V and 5 from J; bases not matched to a gene: 6. This CDR3 has 15 residues. The CDR3 DNA reads TGTGCCAGCAGCAGGACCGGGACTAGCGACAATGAGCAGTTCTTC. This encodes CASSRTGTSDNEQFF.

Notes on this clone: This probably arose from a read error, given a far larger clone one base away. The same CDR3 can be traced to other DNA sequences in this sample. This rearrangement joins TRBV4-2 to TRBJ1-2; 7 bases are shared with TRBD1. Trimming cost V 3 bases and J 4 bases; bases outside gene matches: 17. In germline, CDR1 is LGHNA, CDR2 YNFKEQ. The CDR3 consists of 18 residues. The CDR3 DNA follows: TGTGCCAGCAGCCACGCCACCCCTGACAGGGTCCCTGGCTATGGCTACACCTTC. Translated, it gives CASSHATPDRVPGYGYTF.

The chain couples TRBV5-1 to TRBJ2-1; D perhaps matches TRBD2 (5 bases). CDR3 length: 16 residues. The germline V gene has CDR1 SGHRS and CDR2 YFSETQ. Trimming left V 2 bases short and J 6 bases short, with 18 bases between. This CDR3 is CASSLEGSIFSNEQFF. The CDR3 region has the DNA TGCGCCAGCAGCTTAGAGGGATCTATCTTTAGCAATGAGCAGTTCTTC.